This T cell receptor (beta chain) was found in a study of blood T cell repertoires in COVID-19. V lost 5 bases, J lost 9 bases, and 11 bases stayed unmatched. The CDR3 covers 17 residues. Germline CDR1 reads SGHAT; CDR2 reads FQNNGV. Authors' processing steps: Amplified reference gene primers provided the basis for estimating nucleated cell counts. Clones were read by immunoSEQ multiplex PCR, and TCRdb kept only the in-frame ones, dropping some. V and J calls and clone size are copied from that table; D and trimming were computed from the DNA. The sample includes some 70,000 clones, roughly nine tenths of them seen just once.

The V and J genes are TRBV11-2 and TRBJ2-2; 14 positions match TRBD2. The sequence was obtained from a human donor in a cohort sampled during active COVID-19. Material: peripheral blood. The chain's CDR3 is CASSPGLAGEPARELFF. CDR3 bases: TGTGCCAGCAGCCCGGGACTAGCGGGGGAACCAGCCCGGGAGCTGTTTTTT.